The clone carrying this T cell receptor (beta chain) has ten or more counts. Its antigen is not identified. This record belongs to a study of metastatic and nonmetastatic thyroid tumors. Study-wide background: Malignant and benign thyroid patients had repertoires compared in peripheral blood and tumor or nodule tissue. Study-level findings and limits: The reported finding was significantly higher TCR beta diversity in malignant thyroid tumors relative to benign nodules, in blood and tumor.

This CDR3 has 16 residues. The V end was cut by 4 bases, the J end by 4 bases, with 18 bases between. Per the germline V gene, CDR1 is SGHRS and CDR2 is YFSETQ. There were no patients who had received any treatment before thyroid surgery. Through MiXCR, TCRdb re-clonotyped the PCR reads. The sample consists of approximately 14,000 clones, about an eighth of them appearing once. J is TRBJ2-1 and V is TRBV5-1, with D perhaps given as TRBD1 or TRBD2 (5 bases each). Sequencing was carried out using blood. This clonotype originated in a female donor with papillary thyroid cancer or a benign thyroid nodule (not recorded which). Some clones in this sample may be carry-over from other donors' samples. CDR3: CASSREPTSGYNEQFF. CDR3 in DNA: TGCGCCAGCAGCCGGGAACCAACTTCAGGGTACAATGAGCAGTTCTTC.